Below, 26 T cell receptor beta chains from the same sample are listed, as sequenced in a study of shared clonotypes between healthy human individuals. The naive CD8 fraction comprised CD45RO-negative cells positively selected for CCR7 and excluded terminally differentiated effector memory CD45RA+ cells. TCRdb's copy holds only in-frame clones and misses some; the assay was immunoSEQ multiplex PCR. This sample has fewer than 1 million clones, with about 96% found just once. Sequenced: naive CD8+ T cells sorted from blood. These receptors came from a man aged 25-45 years in good health.

The CDR3 coding sequence is TGTGCCACCAGCAGAGATATAGACAGGGACAATGAGCAGTTCTTC. Translated, it gives CATSRDIDRDNEQFF. The chain is built from TRBV15 and TRBJ2-1, with 7 bases identical to TRBD1. V shed 0 bases and J 5 bases; nucleotides not matched to a gene: 4. The germline V gene has CDR1 LNHNV and CDR2 YYDKDF (reference sequence). The CDR3 covers 15 residues.

The chain is built from TRBV7-9 and TRBJ2-1; 12 bases map to TRBD2. V was clipped by 7 bases and J by 4 bases; unmatched bases: 14. Germline V gene lookup returns CDR1 SEHNR and CDR2 FQNEAQ (reference sequence). The CDR3 has 18 residues. The CDR3 reads CASTPLVASGRAYNEQFF. The CDR3 DNA reads as TGTGCCAGCACCCCACTAGTGGCTAGCGGGAGGGCATACAATGAGCAGTTCTTC.

The gene calls are TRBV28 and TRBJ1-2, with TRBD1 matching over 7 bases. After removal of 6 bases from V and 2 bases from J, the junction contained 3 bases not matched to a gene. The CDR3 is 13 residues long. Germline V gene lookup returns CDR1 MDHEN and CDR2 SYDVKM. The CDR3 bases are TGTGCCAGCAGCCCGACAGGGAACTATGGCTACACCTTC. Protein: CASSPTGNYGYTF.

The count of this clone is one. The chain uses TRBV7-2 and TRBJ1-3; unclear D gene. The germline gives CDR1 SGHTA, CDR2 FQGNSA. The CDR3 has 15 residues. Trimming took off 5 bases at V and 0 bases at J, with 11 bases between the two ends. In nucleotides, the CDR3 is TGTGCCAGCAGCCTACTCGCTCACTCTGGAAACACCATATATTTT. Protein sequence: CASSLLAHSGNTIYF.

The chain recombines TRBV7-9 with TRBJ1-4; D is undetermined. The V gene's germline CDR1 is SEHNR and CDR2 FQNEAQ (reference sequence). V was shortened by 10 bases and J by 0 bases, with 12 bases between the two germline ends. The CDR3 is made up of 14 amino acids. CDR3 bases: TGTGCCACTAGACTCGGATCAACTAATGAAAAACTGTTTTTT. Its protein product is CATRLGSTNEKLFF.

The chain uses TRBV11-1 and TRBJ1-1; D not resolved. This CDR3 comprises 18 residues. Germline loops: CDR1 SGHAT, CDR2 FQDESV (reference sequence). The V gene lost 3 bases and the J gene lost 1 base, with 21 bases spanning the gap. This CDR3 reads CASSLAFYDPSENTEAFF. The DNA of the CDR3 is TGTGCCAGCAGCTTGGCTTTCTATGACCCCAGTGAGAACACTGAAGCTTTCTTT.

The rearrangement links TRBV7-6 to TRBJ2-2; D is ambiguous. Germline V gene data show CDR1 as SGHVS and CDR2 as FNYEAQ. The ends were cut back, 5 bases at V and 0 bases at J, with 16 bases in the middle. The CDR3 has 17 amino acids. CDR3 DNA sequence: TGTGCCAGCAGCACCCAGACCGGTGTAGCGAACACCGGGGAGCTGTTTTTT. As protein: CASSTQTGVANTGELFF.

This clone was observed a single time. The genes are TRBV18 and TRBJ2-7; 9 bases are a match to TRBD2. Unmatched junction bases numbered 15, after V lost 3 bases and J lost 6 bases. Germline CDR1 KGHSH, CDR2 LQKENI. This CDR3 is built from 17 residues. The CDR3 DNA is TGTGCCAGCTCACCGAGGACGCTAGCGGGAACGCGGGGCGAGCAGTACTTC. This sequence encodes CASSPRTLAGTRGEQYF.

This clone was seen more than once but under ten times. The chain employs TRBV7-9 and TRBJ2-7, with TRBD2 as a possible D gene (6 bases). Germline lookup yields CDR1 SEHNR and CDR2 FQNEAQ (reference sequence). This CDR3 comprises 17 residues. The V end lost 5 bases, the J end lost 4 bases, and 24 bases lay between the germline ends. CDR3 residues: CASSPRSGTSNRYEQYF. CDR3 sequence (DNA): TGTGCCAGCAGCCCAAGGTCGGGAACTAGCAATAGGTACGAGCAGTACTTC. Complete variable domain (other parts from reference TRBV7-9 and TRBJ2-7): DTGVSQNPRHKITKRGQNVTFRCDPISEHNRLYWYRQTLGQGPEFLTYFQNEAQLEKSRLLSDRFSAERPKGSFSTLEIQRTEQGDSAMYLCASSPRSGTSNRYEQYFGPGTRLTVT.

In this sample, this clone turned up once. The chain employs TRBV9 and TRBJ2-1; D gene ambiguous. CDR3 length: 14 amino acids. V lost 0 bases and J lost 4, with 8 bases in between. Per the germline V gene, CDR1 is SGDLS and CDR2 is YYNGEE. The CDR3 protein is CASSVVPEYNEQFF. The CDR3 region has the DNA TGTGCCAGCAGCGTAGTCCCAGAGTACAATGAGCAGTTCTTC. The full variable domain, in which reference TRBV9 and TRBJ2-1 provide the parts outside the CDR3, is DSGVTQTPKHLITATGQRVTLRCSPRSGDLSVYWYQQSLDQGLQFLIQYYNGEERAKGNILERFSAQQFPDLHSELNLSSLELGDSALYFCASSVVPEYNEQFFGPGTRLTVL.

This clone came up once. The gene calls are TRBV16 and TRBJ2-7; D may be TRBD2 (5 bases). The germline V and J ends were trimmed by 5 bases and 5 bases, with 13 bases remaining between them. Germline V gives CDR1 KGHSY, CDR2 FQNENV. This CDR3 contains 13 residues. For the CDR3, the DNA is TGTGCCAGCAGCATCCTAACCGGGGACGAGCAGTACTTC. Its translation: CASSILTGDEQYF.

The CDR3 DNA is TGTGCCAGCAGTGAACCCCCAGGGACAGTAATGATCTACGAGCAGTACTTC. Translation: CASSEPPGTVMIYEQYF. The chain uses TRBV25-1 and TRBJ2-7; TRBD1 matches 7 bases. This CDR3 spans 17 amino acids. Germline CDR1 reads MGHDK; CDR2 reads SYGVNS. Trimming at V came to 2 bases and at J to 3 bases, leaving 13 bases not matched to a gene.

This chain joins TRBV28 and TRBJ2-3; 12 bases map to TRBD2. Trimming at V came to 1 base and at J to 3 bases, leaving 5 bases not matched to a gene. This CDR3 is 17 amino acids long. The germline V gene has CDR1 MDHEN and CDR2 SYDVKM. The CDR3 here is CASSLLTSGSMTDTQYF. CDR3 coding DNA: TGTGCCAGCAGTTTATTGACTAGCGGGAGTATGACAGATACGCAGTATTTT.

This clone was picked up a small number of times. The rearrangement uses TRBV4-3 and TRBJ2-5; the D gene is possibly TRBD1 (6 bases). The CDR3 consists of 15 residues. The V and J ends lost 0 bases and 5 bases respectively, with 13 bases between them. In germline, CDR1 is LGHNA, CDR2 YSLEER. In DNA, the CDR3 is TGCGCCAGCAGCCAAGATCTTGGGGGCGGGGAGACCCAGTACTTC. Amino acid sequence: CASSQDLGGGETQYF.

This sequence joins TRBV19 and TRBJ2-1; 12 bases match TRBD2. J lost 7 bases, V lost 5 bases, and 3 bases had no gene match. Germline values: CDR1 LNHDA, CDR2 SQIVND (reference sequence). The CDR3 has 14 amino acids. The CDR3 region is CASSYGLAGNEQFF. DNA of the CDR3: TGTGCCAGTAGTTATGGACTAGCGGGGAATGAGCAGTTCTTC.

This chain uses TRBV28 with TRBJ2-6; D possibly corresponds to TRBD2 (5 bases). CDR3 length: 16 amino acids. Germline V gives CDR1 MDHEN, CDR2 SYDVKM. V lost 3 bases, J lost 4 bases, and 13 bases lay in between. The CDR3 here is CASSFNEGAGANVLTF. CDR3 nucleotides: TGTGCCAGCAGTTTCAATGAGGGAGCCGGGGCCAACGTCCTGACTTTC.

The chain links TRBV5-4 to TRBJ2-7, with D possibly TRBD2 on 6 matching bases. This CDR3 region has 14 residues. CDR1 is SGHNT, CDR2 YYREEE, per germline (reference sequence). Trimming pared 2 bases from V and 2 bases from J, leaving 11 bases between. Here the CDR3 reads CASSFSGEAYEQYF. CDR3 coding DNA: TGTGCCAGCAGCTTTAGCGGCGAGGCCTACGAGCAGTACTTC.

This clone came up a few times. Here the CDR3 DNA reads TGCGCCAGCAGCCAAGATAATCTAGCGGGAGTTCACGAGCAGTACTTC. Residues: CASSQDNLAGVHEQYF. The chain employs TRBV4-3 and TRBJ2-7; 10 bases line up with TRBD2. The CDR3 spans 16 residues. The J segment lost 5 bases and the V segment lost 0 bases, leaving 7 bases of the junction unmatched. Germline V gene sequence: CDR1 LGHNA, CDR2 YSLEER.

This chain links TRBV9 with TRBJ1-1; perhaps TRBD1 as D (6 bases). The CDR3 loop spans 14 amino acids. The V and J ends lost 3 bases and 6 bases respectively, with 15 bases between them. Germline V gene lookup returns CDR1 SGDLS and CDR2 YYNGEE. The CDR3, as DNA: TGTGCCAGCAGCGGACCACAGGGACTGCCTGAAGCTTTCTTT. As protein: CASSGPQGLPEAFF.

The chain couples TRBV28 to TRBJ2-7; 7 bases are a match to TRBD1. The CDR3 is 16 amino acids. V was clipped by 1 base and J by 7 bases; unmatched bases: 13. Germline assignment: CDR1 MDHEN and CDR2 SYDVKM. The CDR3 loop reads CASSLYGNDRAEEQYF. The DNA for the CDR3 is TGTGCCAGCAGTTTATACGGAAATGACAGGGCAGAGGAGCAGTACTTC.

In this sample, this clone turned up once. The rearrangement joins TRBV9 to TRBJ2-7; possible D gene TRBD2, 6 bases. V lost 3 bases, J lost 3 bases, and 13 bases lay in between. Germline values: CDR1 SGDLS, CDR2 YYNGEE. The CDR3 contains 14 residues. This CDR3 reads CASSDRDSIYEQYF. CDR3 nucleotides: TGTGCCAGCAGCGACCGGGACTCGATCTACGAGCAGTACTTC.

The chain uses TRBV28 and TRBJ2-7, with 11 bases identical to TRBD2. The CDR3 is 17 amino acids. With V trimmed by 3 bases and J by 3 bases, 10 bases remained unmatched. The germline V gene encodes CDR1 MDHEN and CDR2 SYDVKM. The chain's CDR3 is CASSFPEVLAGDYEQYF. The CDR3 region has the DNA TGTGCCAGCAGTTTCCCCGAGGTACTAGCGGGAGACTACGAGCAGTACTTC.

This clone was detected only once. The chain joins TRBV7-9 to TRBJ2-1; D possibly matches TRBD1 or TRBD2 (6 bases each). CDR3 length: 16 residues. V was cut by 0 bases and J by 6 bases, with 15 bases left in between. Germline CDR1 SEHNR, CDR2 FQNEAQ (reference sequence). The CDR3 region has the DNA TGTGCCAGCAGCTTAGCGCCGGGAGAGGGGGTCAATGAGCAGTTCTTC. Amino acids: CASSLAPGEGVNEQFF.

The chain recombines TRBV7-9 with TRBJ2-1, with D hard to call. Germline values: CDR1 SEHNR, CDR2 FQNEAQ (reference sequence). Trimming took 4 bases from V and 9 from J, leaving 7 bases between them. CDR3 length: 11 residues. The CDR3 DNA follows: TGTGCCAGCAGCTCCCGTGGTGAGCAGTTCTTC. Protein: CASSSRGEQFF. The full variable domain, with the rest looked up from reference TRBV7-9 and TRBJ2-1, is DTGVSQNPRHKITKRGQNVTFRCDPISEHNRLYWYRQTLGQGPEFLTYFQNEAQLEKSRLLSDRFSAERPKGSFSTLEIQRTEQGDSAMYLCASSSRGEQFFGPGTRLTVL.

In nucleotides, the CDR3 is TGTGCCAGCAGTGAGTGGTCAGCGGGAGATTACGCCTACAATGAGCAGTTCTTC. This encodes CASSEWSAGDYAYNEQFF. The chain links TRBV2 to TRBJ2-1; 8 nucleotides match TRBD2. V lost 3 bases to trimming and J lost 2 bases; unmatched junction nucleotides: 12. In germline, CDR1 is SNHLY, CDR2 FYNNEI. This CDR3 spans 18 amino acids.

V usage is TRBV2 and J usage is TRBJ1-4; no firm D call. CDR1 and CDR2 (germline): SNHLY, FYNNEI. V shed 6 bases and J shed 2 bases, with 10 bases lying between them. The CDR3 extends over 14 amino acids. The CDR3 region is CASRATDTNEKLFF. The CDR3 DNA reads TGTGCCAGCAGGGCGACGGATACTAATGAAAAACTGTTTTTT.